These 25 T cell receptor beta chains originate from one sample sequenced in a study of T cells after yellow fever vaccination (dated by TCRdb to between 2018 and 2021). Library preparation used 5' RACE. Sequencer: Illumina HiSeq 2500. The public reads were quality trimmed at Q25 with fastp and then assembled into clones with MiXCR by TCRdb, keeping productive beta chains. One record per CDR3 amino acid sequence lists the most common genes and DNA. This sample has under 400,000 distinct CDR3 sequences in its table, and 11% of those were observed once. The biggest ten clones account for less than 20% of the sample. The treatment or condition label here, explained by the study, means: live attenuated yellow fever vaccine strain. The specimen comprised PBMCs, sampled on the day of the first yellow fever vaccination. These receptor sequences come from a young man who received the YFV17D yellow fever vaccine.

This clonotype was found a few times. One end of the junction fails to match germline, which may point to a read error. The CDR3 DNA follows: TGTGCCAGCAGCGCCGTAGGGGGCAGGAGTGGGGTCTTC. Protein sequence: CASSAVGGRSGVF. This rearrangement joins TRBV7-9 to TRBJ2-1; 7 bases are shared with TRBD1. CDR1 SEHNR and CDR2 FQNEAQ come from the germline V gene (reference sequence). This CDR3 has 13 residues.

This clonotype appeared many times. The V call is TRBV18, the J call TRBJ2-3; 7 nucleotides agree with TRBD1. This CDR3 is 14 amino acids long. The junction had 0 bases not matched to a gene; V was cut back by 2 bases and J by 1 base. Germline lookup yields CDR1 KGHSH and CDR2 LQKENI. CDR3 protein: CASSPGTGTDTQYF. The DNA of the CDR3 is TGTGCCAGCTCACCAGGGACAGGCACAGATACGCAGTATTTT.

This clonotype came up a few times. The gene calls are TRBV7-8 and TRBJ1-5, with 8 bases lining up with TRBD1. This CDR3 is built from 16 residues. Germline CDR1 reads SGHVS; CDR2 reads FQNEAQ. V dropped 0 bases and J dropped 5; count of bases not matched to a gene: 6. In nucleotides, the CDR3 is TGTGCCAGCAGCTTAGCGATACAGGGGGTAGATCAGCCCCAGCATTTT. Protein product: CASSLAIQGVDQPQHF. The whole variable domain, filled in from reference TRBV7-8 and TRBJ1-5, reads GAGVSQSPRYKVAKRGQDVALRCDPISGHVSLFWYQQALGQGPEFLTYFQNEAQLDKSGLPSDRFFAERPEGSVSTLKIQRTQQEDSAVYLCASSLAIQGVDQPQHFGDGTRLSIL.

This sequence joins TRBV7-9 and TRBJ2-3; D perhaps matches TRBD1 (6 bases). The germline V gene encodes CDR1 SEHNR and CDR2 FQNEAQ (reference sequence). The CDR3 is 17 amino acids. V dropped 5 bases and J dropped 2 bases, with 20 bases sitting between them. CDR3 bases: TGTGCCAGCAGCCATCGACAGGTCGGGCGATCCACAGATACGCAGTATTTT. It is translated as CASSHRQVGRSTDTQYF.

The chain employs TRBV7-9 and TRBJ1-2; D possibly corresponds to TRBD1 (5 bases). V was cut by 2 bases and J by 0 bases, with 10 bases left in between. Looked up from germline, CDR1 is SEHNR and CDR2 is FQNEAQ (reference sequence). This CDR3 spans 15 amino acids. The DNA of the CDR3 is TGTGCCAGCAGCTTATGGGACCGGGCTAACTATGGCTACACCTTC. It translates to CASSLWDRANYGYTF.

This clonotype was detected a few times. The chain combines TRBV6-1 with TRBJ2-1, with 8 bases identical to TRBD1. Per germline, CDR1 MNHNS and CDR2 SASEGT. The V gene end was trimmed by 6 bases and the J gene end by 6 bases; junction bases not matched to a gene: 10. This CDR3 is built from 15 residues. This CDR3 is CASRHRTGWVNEQFF. The DNA for the CDR3 is TGTGCCAGCAGACATAGGACAGGGTGGGTCAATGAGCAGTTCTTC.

The rearrangement joins TRBV4-1 to TRBJ1-1, with D possibly matching TRBD1 (5 bases). The CDR3 runs 13 residues. Trimming took off 0 bases at V and 7 bases at J, with 9 bases between the two ends. Germline V CDR1 and CDR2: MGHRA, YSYEKL. CDR3: CASSQEGLSEAFF. Here the CDR3 DNA reads TGCGCCAGCAGCCAAGAGGGGCTTAGTGAAGCTTTCTTT.

V usage is TRBV12-3 or TRBV12-4 and J usage is TRBJ1-2, with TRBD1 identical over 8 bases. The junction had 7 bases not matched to a gene; V was cut back by 5 bases and J by 2 bases. This CDR3 has 15 residues. The CDR3: CASSHGQGGNYGYTF. The CDR3 coding sequence is TGTGCCAGCAGTCATGGACAGGGAGGAAACTATGGCTACACCTTC.

This clonotype has a handful of counts. This rearrangement joins TRBV18 to TRBJ1-1, with TRBD1 as a possible D gene (6 bases). Germline V lookup: CDR1 KGHSH, CDR2 LQKENI. V was cut by 8 bases and J by 7 bases, with 17 bases left in between. The CDR3 loop spans 13 amino acids. The CDR3 DNA sequence: TGTGCCAGCCACAGGGCCCCATGGGGTGAAGCTTTCTTT. This translates into CASHRAPWGEAFF.

This chain links TRBV7-9 with TRBJ2-1; D ambiguous. Germline CDR1 SEHNR, CDR2 FQNEAQ (reference sequence). The CDR3 runs to 15 residues. Deletions cut 5 bases from V and 0 bases from J, with 11 bases between. The CDR3 sequence is CASSGLLISYNEQFF. CDR3 in DNA: TGTGCCAGCAGCGGCTTACTTATCTCCTACAATGAGCAGTTCTTC.

V is TRBV27 and J is TRBJ2-3, with a weak D call TRBD1 (6 bases). This CDR3 contains 13 residues. V lost 3 bases and J 7 bases, leaving 11 bases between the germline ends. Germline assignment: CDR1 MNHEY and CDR2 SMNVEV (reference sequence). CDR3 DNA: TGTGCCAGCAGTTTGGGACAACCCCATACGCAGTATTTT. Protein sequence: CASSLGQPHTQYF.

The J gene is TRBJ2-7, the V gene TRBV20-1, with 12 bases lining up with TRBD1. The CDR3 is made up of 14 amino acids. The germline gives CDR1 DFQATT, CDR2 SNEGSKA (reference sequence). The V gene end was trimmed by 2 bases and the J gene end by 7 bases; junction bases not matched to a gene: 6. The CDR3 coding sequence is TGCAGTGCTAGAACCGGGACAGGGGGCGGGGAGCAGTACTTC. Residues: CSARTGTGGGEQYF.

This chain links TRBV4-1 with TRBJ2-7; TRBD2 matches at 10 bases. Germline values: CDR1 MGHRA, CDR2 YSYEKL. Germline trimming cut 2 bases from V and 5 bases from J; bases unmatched to any gene: 9. This CDR3 contains 16 residues. The CDR3 coding sequence is TGCGCCAGCAGCCAATCATCGGGTAGCGGGGGGCACGAGCAGTACTTC. This codes for CASSQSSGSGGHEQYF.

V is TRBV19 and J is TRBJ1-2; D not resolved. Germline CDR1 is LNHDA and CDR2 is SQIVND (reference sequence). The V end lost 1 base, the J end lost 2 bases, and 5 bases lay between the germline ends. The CDR3 extends over 13 amino acids. CDR3 loop: CASSIGLNYGYTF. The CDR3 DNA follows: TGTGCCAGTAGTATAGGTCTGAACTATGGCTACACCTTC.

The sample holds a few counts of this clonotype. The genes are TRBV27 and TRBJ1-5; D remains ambiguous. In germline, CDR1 is MNHEY, CDR2 SMNVEV (reference sequence). V was shortened by 5 bases and J by 0 bases, with 11 bases between the two germline ends. CDR3 length: 15 amino acids. This CDR3 reads CASSLSLYSNQPQHF. In nucleotides, the CDR3 is TGTGCCAGCAGTCTGAGCCTCTATAGCAATCAGCCCCAGCATTTT.

In its sample, this clonotype was seen a few times. The chain links TRBV28 to TRBJ1-6; the D is unclear. Trimming stripped 9 bases from V and 12 bases from J, with 9 bases between. Per germline, CDR1 MDHEN and CDR2 SYDVKM. The CDR3 runs 10 residues. CDR3 DNA sequence: TGTGCCAGTGGGGTGAGACCCCTCCACTTT. This codes for CASGVRPLHF. Full variable domain (remainder filled in from reference TRBV28 and TRBJ1-6): DVKVTQSSRYLVKRTGEKVFLECVQDMDHENMFWYRQDPGLGLRLIYFSYDVKMKEKGDIPEGYSVSREKKERFSLILESASTNQTSMYLCASGVRPLHFGNGTRLTVT.

This clonotype came up a few times. V and J are TRBV6-2 or TRBV6-3 and TRBJ2-5; 7 bases are a match to TRBD1. CDR1 and CDR2 (germline): MNHEY, SVGEGT. J gave up 4 bases and V 2 bases, and 4 bases lay outside the gene matches. This CDR3 comprises 14 residues. CDR3 nucleotide sequence: TGTGCCAGCAGTTACAGACAGGGCCCAGAGACCCAGTACTTC. Translating it yields CASSYRQGPETQYF.

Ten or more counts support this clonotype. V usage is TRBV12-3 or TRBV12-4 and J usage is TRBJ1-5; D gene uncertain. The CDR3 runs 14 residues. V was shortened by 6 bases and J by 0 bases, with 9 bases between the two germline ends. CDR3: CASSPSYSNQPQHF. The CDR3 DNA is TGTGCCAGCAGCCCCAGCTATAGCAATCAGCCCCAGCATTTT.

The table lists this clonotype with a few counts. The chain joins TRBV20-1 to TRBJ1-2; D is uncertain. V lost 6 bases and J 1 base, leaving 15 bases between the germline ends. Germline assignment: CDR1 DFQATT and CDR2 SNEGSKA (reference sequence). CDR3 length equals 14 residues. CDR3 amino acids: CSASLGGVNYGYTF. The CDR3 DNA reads as TGCAGTGCCTCTTTGGGAGGAGTTAACTATGGCTACACCTTC.

The chain has TRBV20-1 and TRBJ2-3; 11 bases are a match to TRBD2. With V trimmed by 3 bases and J by 2 bases, 16 bases remained unmatched. This CDR3 comprises 19 residues. Germline V lookup: CDR1 DFQATT, CDR2 SNEGSKA (reference sequence). The CDR3 sequence is CSASFWGNSGGASTDTQYF. The DNA of the CDR3 is TGCAGTGCTAGTTTCTGGGGTAATAGCGGGGGGGCGTCCACAGATACGCAGTATTTT.

The chain combines TRBV7-3 with TRBJ2-6, with 9 positions matching TRBD2. After removal of 5 bases from V and 2 bases from J, the junction contained 10 bases not matched to a gene. Germline V gives CDR1 SGHTA, CDR2 FQGTGA. The CDR3 sequence is 18 residues long. The CDR3 loop reads CASSNRAAGGTGANVLTF. DNA for the CDR3: TGTGCCAGCAGCAATAGAGCGGCGGGGGGGACTGGGGCCAACGTCCTGACTTTC.

This clonotype was seen more than once but under ten times. The chain combines TRBV3-1 with TRBJ2-1, with TRBD1 as a possible D gene (5 bases). The germline V gene has CDR1 LGHDT and CDR2 YNNKEL (reference sequence). V gave up 0 bases and J gave up 6 bases, with 9 bases separating them. The CDR3 consists of 14 residues. The CDR3 nucleotides are TGTGCCAGCAGCCAAGAGGTCAGGGCCAATGAGCAGTTCTTC. Translating gives CASSQEVRANEQFF.

This clonotype was counted a few times. The CDR3 region has the DNA TGTGCCAGCAGTTACTCGAAACAGGGAGGTCAGCCCCAGCATTTT. This codes for CASSYSKQGGQPQHF. The V call is TRBV6-5, the J call TRBJ1-5, with D possibly matching TRBD1 (6 bases). Germline V gives CDR1 MNHEY, CDR2 SVGAGI. The CDR3 sequence is 15 residues long. V was clipped by 0 bases and J by 6 bases, with 12 bases between them.

This clonotype has a handful of counts. The rearrangement uses TRBV15 and TRBJ2-5, with TRBD1 matching 9 bases. V trimming: 0 bases; J trimming: 5 bases; junction bases outside the gene matches: 7. From germline, CDR1 is LNHNV and CDR2 YYDKDF (reference sequence). The CDR3 is 16 amino acids. The CDR3 region has the DNA TGTGCCACCAGCAGAGAAACAGGGGGCCTGGGGGAGACCCAGTACTTC. Protein sequence: CATSRETGGLGETQYF.

At least ten counts were recorded for this clonotype. This chain uses TRBV20-1 with TRBJ2-7; a weak D match, TRBD1 (6 bases). Germline loops: CDR1 DFQATT, CDR2 SNEGSKA (reference sequence). The CDR3 has 14 residues. The V gene lost 1 base and the J gene lost 1 base, with 11 bases spanning the gap. CDR3 residues: CSARVGATSYEQYV. CDR3 sequence (DNA): TGCAGTGCTAGAGTGGGGGCCACATCCTACGAGCAGTACGTC.